A single sample gave rise to the 14 T cell receptor beta chains below, sequenced in a study of T cell changes during pregnancy in multiple sclerosis. TCRdb keeps only in-frame clones here, not all; method: immunoSEQ multiplex PCR. The repertoire holds about 49,000 clones, with almost 90% as singletons. Sequenced material: peripheral blood, taken after pregnancy. The receptors derive from a female donor in good health, enrolled as a control in a pregnancy study.

The chain has TRBV7-8 and TRBJ1-5; D unresolved. Germline assignment: CDR1 SGHVS and CDR2 FQNEAQ. V lost 2 bases and J lost 7, with 6 bases in between. The CDR3 runs 12 residues. The CDR3 sequence is CASSLRGQPQHF. The CDR3 DNA sequence: TGTGCCAGCAGCTTAAGAGGGCAGCCCCAGCATTTT.

This clone was observed a few times. The chain is built from TRBV7-3 and TRBJ2-1, with TRBD2 matching over 8 bases. With V trimmed by 5 bases and J by 1 base, 7 bases remained unmatched. The CDR3 has 16 amino acids. Germline CDR1 and CDR2: SGHTA and FQGTGA. DNA for the CDR3: TGTGCCAGCAGCCCCCAGTTAGCGGGGTCCTACAATGAGCAGTTCTTC. Translation gives CASSPQLAGSYNEQFF.

The V and J genes are TRBV19 and TRBJ1-5; D might be TRBD1 (5 bases). The V end was cut by 10 bases, the J end by 4 bases, with 11 bases between. The germline CDR1 and CDR2 sequences are LNHDA and SQIVND (reference sequence). The CDR3 runs 12 residues. CDR3 nucleotides: TGTGCCACTCAGGAGGGGAATCAGCCCCAGCATTTT. Amino acid sequence: CATQEGNQPQHF.

CDR3 coding DNA: TGTGCCAGCAGCTTAGAGGGATATGGCTACACCTTC. The encoded protein is CASSLEGYGYTF. This chain uses TRBV5-4 with TRBJ1-2; D ambiguous. Germline CDR1 SGHNT, CDR2 YYREEE (reference sequence). V was trimmed by 2 bases and J by 5 bases, leaving 7 bases between them. There are 12 residues in the CDR3.

J is TRBJ2-2 and V is TRBV10-3; no reliable D call. CDR3 length: 14 residues. V shed 7 bases and J shed 0 bases, with 9 bases lying between them. Germline values: CDR1 ENHRY, CDR2 SYGVKD. CDR3 DNA sequence: TGTGCCATCACGCTAGGCGCGAACACCGGGGAGCTGTTTTTT. It encodes CAITLGANTGELFF.

The gene calls are TRBV10-1 and TRBJ2-2; no clear D. There are 13 residues in the CDR3. Germline V gene lookup returns CDR1 WNHNN and CDR2 SYGVQD (reference sequence). V was pared by 4 bases and J by 1 base, with 4 bases between. The CDR3 loop is CASSVRNTGELFF. CDR3 bases: TGCGCCAGCAGTGTTAGGAACACCGGGGAGCTGTTTTTT.

The chain employs TRBV28 and TRBJ2-7, with D possibly being TRBD2 (6 bases). V lost 7 bases and J 5 bases, leaving 21 bases between the germline ends. The CDR3 is made up of 15 amino acids. Germline-derived CDR1 and CDR2 are MDHEN and SYDVKM. This CDR3 reads CASTLQVGGGNEQYF. The CDR3 DNA is TGTGCCAGCACCCTTCAAGTTGGTGGGGGGAACGAGCAGTACTTC.

The chain links TRBV27 to TRBJ2-1, with TRBD2 matching 10 bases. The J segment lost 9 bases and the V segment lost 1 base, leaving 6 bases of the junction unmatched. Per the germline V gene, CDR1 is MNHEY and CDR2 is SMNVEV (reference sequence). CDR3 length: 15 residues. CDR3 nucleotide sequence: TGTGCCAGCAGTTTATTAGCGGGAGGACGAGGTGAGCAGTTCTTC. Amino acid sequence: CASSLLAGGRGEQFF.

The V gene is TRBV7-9, the J gene TRBJ2-5; D unresolved. The CDR3 has 13 amino acids. CDR1 SEHNR and CDR2 FQNEAQ come from the germline V gene (reference sequence). V shed 7 bases and J shed 5 bases, with 14 bases lying between them. Here the CDR3 reads CASIPSGWETQYF. CDR3 in DNA: TGTGCCAGCATACCATCCGGGTGGGAGACCCAGTACTTC.

The chain links TRBV6-1 to TRBJ1-2, with TRBD1 matching over 8 bases. Germline V gives CDR1 MNHNS, CDR2 SASEGT. CDR3 length equals 13 residues. V dropped 10 bases and J dropped 4; count of bases not matched to a gene: 8. CDR3 DNA sequence: TGTGCCACTGCAGGGGGCGAAGTCTATGGCTACACCTTC. This translates into CATAGGEVYGYTF.

The chain recombines TRBV6-5 with TRBJ1-6; no firm D call. Germline CDR1 and CDR2: MNHEY and SVGAGI. CDR3 length equals 13 residues. V lost 8 bases and J lost 0, with 5 bases in between. The DNA of the CDR3 is TGTGCCAGCTGGGCCTCCTATAATTCACCCCTCCACTTT. Translated: CASWASYNSPLHF.

CDR3 region: CASSFWTGDDNEQFF. The CDR3 coding sequence is TGTGCCAGCAGCTTCTGGACAGGGGACGACAATGAGCAGTTCTTC. This sequence joins TRBV7-2 and TRBJ2-1; 9 bases are a match to TRBD1. The CDR3 is 15 amino acids. V shed 3 bases and J 5 bases; nucleotides not matched to a gene: 5. Germline CDR1 is SGHTA and CDR2 is FQGNSA.

The chain links TRBV10-3 to TRBJ1-1; 7 nucleotides match TRBD1. The CDR3 covers 14 residues. Trimming took 1 base from V and 8 from J; bases not matched to a gene: 7. Germline V CDR1 and CDR2: ENHRY, SYGVKD. Written as DNA, the CDR3 is TGTGCCATCAGTGAGTTTGGGACAGCTACCGAAGCTTTCTTT. Translating it yields CAISEFGTATEAFF.

V usage is TRBV5-8 and J usage is TRBJ1-1; tentatively, D is TRBD1 (5 bases). This CDR3 is 15 amino acids long. Per germline, CDR1 SGHTS and CDR2 YDEGEE. Trimming took 0 bases from V and 4 from J, leaving 13 bases between them. The CDR3 protein is CASSLGQSTFTEAFF. The CDR3 bases are TGTGCCAGCAGCTTGGGACAGAGTACCTTCACTGAAGCTTTCTTT.